Below are 25 T cell receptor beta chains sequenced from a single sample in a study of Ad26.COV2.S vaccination and SARS-CoV-2 variants. Assay: immunoSEQ multiplex PCR; the TCRdb copy retains only in-frame clones and omits some. Among some 190,000 clones listed, roughly 87% were seen once. The source was peripheral blood, collected after recovery from COVID-19. Receptor source: a human donor who had recovered from COVID-19.

This rearrangement joins TRBV19 to TRBJ2-1; 11 nucleotides agree with TRBD2. V trimming: 5 bases; J trimming: 0 bases; junction bases outside the gene matches: 3. The CDR3 runs 16 residues. Germline V lookup: CDR1 LNHDA, CDR2 SQIVND (reference sequence). CDR3 amino acids: CASSRGTSGSYNEQFF. For the CDR3, the DNA is TGTGCCAGTAGTCGGGGGACTAGCGGCTCCTACAATGAGCAGTTCTTC.

The gene calls are TRBV7-8 and TRBJ2-5, with TRBD2 identical over 9 bases. Per germline, CDR1 SGHVS and CDR2 FQNEAQ. The CDR3 has 16 amino acids. Trimming cost V 4 bases and J 7 bases; bases outside gene matches: 13. The chain's CDR3 is CASSSPTSGGPGTQYF. CDR3 bases: TGTGCCAGCAGCTCCCCGACTAGCGGAGGGCCGGGGACCCAGTACTTC.

V is TRBV3-1 (or the pseudogene TRBV3-2) and J is TRBJ2-1; D unclear. Between the trimmed V and J ends, which lost 0 bases and 8 bases, there was a span of 5 bases. The CDR3 covers 12 residues. Germline values: CDR1 LGHDT, CDR2 YNNKEL (reference sequence). This CDR3 reads CASSQDRYEQFF. The CDR3 nucleotides are TGTGCCAGCAGCCAAGATAGGTATGAGCAGTTCTTC.

This chain uses TRBV28 with TRBJ2-2, with a tentative D call TRBD1 (7 bases). The ends were cut back, 8 bases at V and 5 bases at J, with 15 bases in the middle. The germline gives CDR1 MDHEN, CDR2 SYDVKM. This CDR3 is 14 amino acids long. The CDR3 coding sequence is TGTGCCAGCGAGACGGCAGGGGGGACCGGGGAGCTGTTTTTT. This encodes CASETAGGTGELFF.

J is TRBJ2-3 and V is TRBV4-1; D gene ambiguous. The CDR3 length is 13 residues. Germline V gene data show CDR1 as MGHRA and CDR2 as YSYEKL. Between the trimmed V and J ends, which lost 0 bases and 5 bases, there was a span of 6 bases. CDR3 amino acids: CASSQEVVDTQYF. The CDR3 nucleotides are TGCGCCAGCAGCCAAGAAGTTGTAGATACGCAGTATTTT.

Only one count was recorded for this clone. The rearrangement joins TRBV4-2 to TRBJ1-1; D gene ambiguous. Germline CDR1 LGHNA, CDR2 YNFKEQ. The CDR3 is 14 amino acids. Trimming shortened V by 4 bases and J by 5 bases, and 14 bases separated the two germline ends. The CDR3 loop is CASSPPPRPTEAFF. The CDR3 region has the DNA TGTGCCAGCAGCCCCCCACCTCGACCGACTGAAGCTTTCTTT.

The rearrangement uses TRBV7-3 and TRBJ2-2, with TRBD2 matching over 7 bases. From germline, CDR1 is SGHTA and CDR2 FQGTGA. The ends lost 5 bases at V and 5 bases at J; junction bases unmatched: 8. CDR3 size: 15 residues. The CDR3 nucleotides are TGTGCCAGCAGCCGCCTGGCTAGCGGTACCGGGGAGCTGTTTTTT. Protein product: CASSRLASGTGELFF.

On this clone: Because it lacks the conserved phenylalanine or tryptophan at the end, this CDR3 is likely a read error. The DNA is omitted, as the CDR3 cannot be located on it reliably, and the CDR3 follows TCRdb's listing. The chain uses TRBV21-1 and TRBJ2-4; no check of the table's D call, TRBD1, against the DNA was made. TRBV21-1 is given as a pseudogene. The CDR3 is made up of 12 amino acids, end residues included. The CDR3 protein is CASSTGQGARDV.

This sequence joins TRBV18 and TRBJ1-5; D is perhaps TRBD1 (5 bases). Germline V gives CDR1 KGHSH, CDR2 LQKENI. With 0 bases removed from V and 0 bases from J, the gap between germline ends came to 9 bases. The CDR3 loop spans 16 amino acids. DNA of the CDR3: TGTGCCAGCTCACCACCTGGAAGGGGTAGCAATCAGCCCCAGCATTTT. Protein: CASSPPGRGSNQPQHF.

In DNA, the CDR3 is TGTGCCAGTAGTATATTTTGGTCCCCCGGGACTGAAGCTTTCTTT. This encodes CASSIFWSPGTEAFF. The V gene is TRBV19, the J gene TRBJ1-1, with D uncertain. V dropped 2 bases and J dropped 5 bases, with 15 bases sitting between them. The CDR3 spans 15 residues. In germline, CDR1 is LNHDA, CDR2 SQIVND (reference sequence). The full variable domain, rest sourced from reference TRBV19 and TRBJ1-1, is DGGITQSPKYLFRKEGQNVTLSCEQNLNHDAMYWYRQDPGQGLRLIYYSQIVNDFQKGDIAEGYSVSREKKESFPLTVTSAQKNPTAFYLCASSIFWSPGTEAFFGQGTRLTVV.

The genes are TRBV10-3 and TRBJ1-3; D gene unclear. In germline, CDR1 is ENHRY, CDR2 SYGVKD. CDR3 length: 12 residues. V was pared by 8 bases and J by 4 bases, with 9 bases between. Written as DNA, the CDR3 is TGTGCCATCGAAGATAACGGAAACACCATATATTTT. Translation gives CAIEDNGNTIYF.

Concerning this clone itself: A junction boundary mismatches the germline segment, possibly from a read error. V is TRBV5-1 and J is TRBJ2-3; perhaps TRBD2 as D (5 bases). Looked up from germline, CDR1 is SGHRS and CDR2 is YFSETQ. This CDR3 spans 12 amino acids. The CDR3: CACSLATDTQYF. CDR3 nucleotide sequence: TGCGCCTGCAGTCTAGCAACAGATACGCAGTATTTT.

This sequence joins TRBV27 and TRBJ1-6, with D unclear. Deletions cut 2 bases from V and 8 bases from J, with 13 bases between. The length of the CDR3 is 15 residues. From germline, CDR1 is MNHEY and CDR2 SMNVEV (reference sequence). CDR3 region: CASSLAVGVDSPLHF. In DNA, the CDR3 is TGTGCCAGCAGTTTAGCGGTCGGGGTGGATTCACCCCTCCACTTT.

This rearrangement joins TRBV4-1 to TRBJ2-5; 9 bases are a match to TRBD2. The germline CDR1 and CDR2 sequences are MGHRA and YSYEKL. V lost 1 base to trimming and J lost 5 bases; unmatched junction nucleotides: 11. CDR3 length: 17 residues. The CDR3 DNA follows: TGCGCCAGCAGCCAAGGGTTCCCTACTAGCGGGTGGGAGACCCAGTACTTC. Its protein product is CASSQGFPTSGWETQYF.

V gene TRBV5-6 combines with J gene TRBJ1-3, with D maybe TRBD1 (5 bases). Between the trimmed V and J ends, which lost 6 bases and 4 bases, there was a span of 14 bases. Germline CDR1 SGHDT, CDR2 YYEEEE. The CDR3 has 14 amino acids. The CDR3 is CASTLDTIGNTIYF. The CDR3 region has the DNA TGTGCCAGCACCCTGGACACCATAGGAAACACCATATATTTT.

The chain is built from TRBV28 and TRBJ2-7; D may correspond to TRBD1 or TRBD2 (6 bases each). The V gene lost 5 bases and the J gene lost 0 bases, with 14 bases spanning the gap. This CDR3 has 15 amino acids. Germline assignment: CDR1 MDHEN and CDR2 SYDVKM. CDR3 protein: CASSEARGASYEQYF. DNA for the CDR3: TGTGCCAGCAGTGAGGCGAGGGGGGCCTCCTACGAGCAGTACTTC.

This sequence joins TRBV27 and TRBJ2-3, with 7 bases matching TRBD1. The V gene end was trimmed by 3 bases and the J gene end by 5 bases; junction bases not matched to a gene: 8. The CDR3 is made up of 15 amino acids. Germline loops: CDR1 MNHEY, CDR2 SMNVEV (reference sequence). CDR3 in DNA: TGTGCCAGCAGTTTTAGTACAGGGGTGGGAGATACGCAGTATTTT. Residues: CASSFSTGVGDTQYF.

V and J are TRBV2 and TRBJ2-3, with D perhaps assigned TRBD1 or TRBD2 (5 bases each). Germline CDR1 is SNHLY and CDR2 is FYNNEI. The length of the CDR3 is 16 residues. Trimming left V 2 bases short and J 1 base short, with 13 bases between. The CDR3 sequence is CASSEIIGAGTDTQYF. The CDR3 coding sequence is TGTGCCAGCAGTGAAATCATCGGGGCGGGCACAGATACGCAGTATTTT.

V is TRBV6-6 and J is TRBJ1-4; D might be TRBD1 (5 bases). Germline loops: CDR1 MNHNY, CDR2 SVGAGI (reference sequence). V was trimmed by 6 bases and J by 0 bases, leaving 11 bases between them. The CDR3 runs 15 residues. Here the CDR3 DNA reads TGTGCCAGCAGCCAAGACAGAGCAACTAATGAAAAACTGTTTTTT. Translating gives CASSQDRATNEKLFF.

The V and J genes are TRBV30 and TRBJ2-5, with 11 bases aligning to TRBD2. After removal of 4 bases from V and 1 base from J, the junction contained 8 bases not matched to a gene. In germline, CDR1 is GTSNPN, CDR2 SVGIG (reference sequence). The CDR3 contains 16 residues. The CDR3 bases are TGTGCCTGGACCTTTGTTGGGACTAGCGGCCAAGAGACCCAGTACTTC. Protein: CAWTFVGTSGQETQYF.

The V call is TRBV19, the J call TRBJ1-4; 8 bases map to TRBD1. The CDR3 is 15 amino acids. V lost 2 bases, J lost 7 bases, and 6 bases stayed unmatched. CDR1 is LNHDA and CDR2 is SQIVND in the germline V gene (reference sequence). In DNA, the CDR3 is TGTGCCAGTAGTATAATAGGCCAGGGGGCTGAAAAACTGTTTTTT. It translates to CASSIIGQGAEKLFF.

This clone was seen only a few times. The rearrangement joins TRBV5-6 to TRBJ1-6; D remains unclear. Deletions cut 0 bases from V and 9 bases from J, with 4 bases between. This CDR3 spans 12 amino acids. Germline V gives CDR1 SGHDT, CDR2 YYEEEE. In DNA form, the CDR3 reads TGTGCCAGCAGCTTGGGACCTTCACCCCTCCACTTT. This codes for CASSLGPSPLHF.

The V gene is TRBV9, the J gene TRBJ1-3, with D uncertain. Germline V CDR1 and CDR2: SGDLS, YYNGEE. V was trimmed by 0 bases and J by 1 base, leaving 8 bases between them. The CDR3 totals 15 residues. Here the CDR3 reads CASSVDGISGNTIYF. CDR3 nucleotide sequence: TGTGCCAGCAGCGTAGACGGGATTTCTGGAAACACCATATATTTT.

The chain recombines TRBV29-1 with TRBJ2-7; D possibly corresponds to TRBD1 (6 bases). The CDR3 has 13 residues. Trimming stripped 5 bases from V and 2 bases from J, with 13 bases between. Germline CDR1 and CDR2: SQVTM and ANQGSEA. In DNA form, the CDR3 reads TGCAGCGTTAAAACAGGGAGCGCCTACGAGCAGTACTTC. It codes for CSVKTGSAYEQYF.

This clone occurred once. The rearrangement uses TRBV3-1 (or the pseudogene TRBV3-2) and TRBJ2-5, with D possibly TRBD1 on 6 matching bases. The CDR3 totals 14 residues. Germline CDR1 and CDR2: LGHDT and YNNKEL (reference sequence). The V end lost 4 bases, the J end lost 6 bases, and 15 bases lay between the germline ends. This CDR3 reads CASSPTGEGQTQYF. CDR3 bases: TGTGCCAGCAGCCCGACAGGTGAGGGGCAGACCCAGTACTTC.